Here is one T cell receptor beta chain with its context. Antigen unknown. The conserved phenylalanine or tryptophan normally closing the CDR3 is absent here, so this likely arose from a read error. The CDR3 spans 14 residues. CDR1 is MDHEN and CDR2 is SYDVKM in the germline V gene. V was pared by 6 bases and J by 6 bases, with 11 bases of the junction left unmatched. Germline DNA was also extracted, and blood RNA was taken from unsorted whole blood. The sample originates from a study of tumor-infiltrating lymphocytes in primary liver carcinoma. In the study overall: Cases comprised patients with primary liver carcinoma who received surgical resection. All patients, whether men or women, fell within 30 to 69 years of age.

Study-wide findings and caveats: Reduced overlap was seen in tumor-adjacent and tumor-blood pairs versus tumor region pairs.

TCR beta cDNA came from around 0.5 ug total RNA, primed with a constant-region primer. For TCR beta, libraries were produced by three nested multiplex PCR rounds using slightly modified ARM-PCR. TRBV1-TRBV30 forward primers and a C-beta reverse primer were used in the first two PCR rounds, which each ran for approximately 9 cycles. TCRdb itself ran the multiplex PCR reads through MiXCR, one entry per CDR3 protein. The table lists about 200,000 distinct CDR3 sequences, about 61% of them singletons. Material for sequencing was peripheral blood. The genes are TRBV28 and TRBJ2-7; 7 bases line up with TRBD2. This receptor was taken from a woman aged 60-75 years with primary liver carcinoma and hepatitis B virus infection. The CDR3 DNA is TGTGCCAGCAGAACGGGACTATCATCGGGCGAGCAGTACTTA. This sequence encodes CASRTGLSSGEQYL.